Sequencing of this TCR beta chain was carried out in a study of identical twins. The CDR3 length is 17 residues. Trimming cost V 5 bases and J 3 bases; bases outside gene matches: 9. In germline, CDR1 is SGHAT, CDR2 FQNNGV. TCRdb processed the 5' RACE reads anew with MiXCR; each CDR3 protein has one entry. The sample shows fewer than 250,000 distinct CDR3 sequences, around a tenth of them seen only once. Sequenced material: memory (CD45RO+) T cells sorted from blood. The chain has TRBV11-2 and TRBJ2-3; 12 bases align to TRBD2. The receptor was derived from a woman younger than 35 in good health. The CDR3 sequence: CASSPQGGTSGTDTQYF. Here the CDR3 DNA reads TGTGCCAGCAGCCCCCAGGGCGGGACTAGCGGGACAGATACGCAGTATTTT.